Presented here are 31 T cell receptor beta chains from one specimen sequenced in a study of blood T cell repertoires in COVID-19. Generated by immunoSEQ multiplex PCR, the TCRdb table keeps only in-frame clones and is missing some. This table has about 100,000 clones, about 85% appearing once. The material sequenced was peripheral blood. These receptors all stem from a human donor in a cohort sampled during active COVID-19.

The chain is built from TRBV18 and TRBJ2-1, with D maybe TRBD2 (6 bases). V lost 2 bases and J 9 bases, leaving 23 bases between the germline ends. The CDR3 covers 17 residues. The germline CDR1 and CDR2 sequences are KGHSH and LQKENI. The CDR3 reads CASSPRTQAGRPGEQFF. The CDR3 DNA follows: TGTGCCAGCTCACCAAGGACACAAGCGGGTCGTCCGGGTGAGCAGTTCTTC.

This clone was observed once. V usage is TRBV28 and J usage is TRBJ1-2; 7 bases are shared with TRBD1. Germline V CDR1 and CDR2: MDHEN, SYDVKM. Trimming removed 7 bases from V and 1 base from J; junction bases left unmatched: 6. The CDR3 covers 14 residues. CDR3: CASKRQGLNYGYTF. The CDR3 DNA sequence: TGTGCCAGCAAACGACAGGGTCTTAACTATGGCTACACCTTC.

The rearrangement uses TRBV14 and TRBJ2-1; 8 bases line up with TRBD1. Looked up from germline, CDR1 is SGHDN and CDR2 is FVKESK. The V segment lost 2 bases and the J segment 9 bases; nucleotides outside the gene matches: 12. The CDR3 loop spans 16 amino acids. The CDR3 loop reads CASSQHRTGPSGEQFF. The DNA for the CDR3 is TGTGCCAGCAGCCAACACCGGACAGGGCCTTCAGGTGAGCAGTTCTTC.

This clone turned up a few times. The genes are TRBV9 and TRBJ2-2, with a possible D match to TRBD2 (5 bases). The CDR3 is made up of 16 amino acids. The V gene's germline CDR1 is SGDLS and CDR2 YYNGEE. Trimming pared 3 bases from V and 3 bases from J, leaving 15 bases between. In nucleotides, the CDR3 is TGTGCCAGCAGCGACGGCTTAAGGCGGGACACCGGGGAGCTGTTTTTT. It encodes CASSDGLRRDTGELFF.

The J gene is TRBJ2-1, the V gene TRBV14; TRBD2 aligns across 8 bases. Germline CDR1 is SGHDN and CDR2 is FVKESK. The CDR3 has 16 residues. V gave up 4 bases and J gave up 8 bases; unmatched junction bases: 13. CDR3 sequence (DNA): TGTGCCAGCAGCCGGGGACCGGGACTAGGATCCGATGAGCAGTTCTTC. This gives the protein CASSRGPGLGSDEQFF. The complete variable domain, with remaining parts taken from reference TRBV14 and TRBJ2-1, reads EAGVTQFPSHSVIEKGQTVTLRCDPISGHDNLYWYRRVMGKEIKFLLHFVKESKQDESGMPNNRFLAERTGGTYSTLKVQPAELEDSGVYFCASSRGPGLGSDEQFFGPGTRLTVL.

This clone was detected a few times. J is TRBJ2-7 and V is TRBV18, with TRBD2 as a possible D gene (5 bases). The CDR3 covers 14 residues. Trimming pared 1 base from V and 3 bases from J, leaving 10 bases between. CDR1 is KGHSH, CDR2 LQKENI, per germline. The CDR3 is CASSPRAADYEQYF. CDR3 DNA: TGTGCCAGCTCACCACGAGCGGCCGACTACGAGCAGTACTTC.

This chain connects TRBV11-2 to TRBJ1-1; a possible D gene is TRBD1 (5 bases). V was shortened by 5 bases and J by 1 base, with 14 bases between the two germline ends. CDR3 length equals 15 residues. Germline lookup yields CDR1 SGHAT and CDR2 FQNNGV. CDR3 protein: CASSAQTARNTEAFF. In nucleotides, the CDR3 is TGTGCCAGCAGCGCCCAGACAGCCCGGAACACTGAAGCTTTCTTT.

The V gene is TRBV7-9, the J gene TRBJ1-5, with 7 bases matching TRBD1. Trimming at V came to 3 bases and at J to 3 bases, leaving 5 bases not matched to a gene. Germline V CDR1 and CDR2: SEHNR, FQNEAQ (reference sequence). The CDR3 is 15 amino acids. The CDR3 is CASSFGTVNNQPQHF. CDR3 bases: TGTGCCAGCAGCTTCGGGACAGTAAACAATCAGCCCCAGCATTTT.

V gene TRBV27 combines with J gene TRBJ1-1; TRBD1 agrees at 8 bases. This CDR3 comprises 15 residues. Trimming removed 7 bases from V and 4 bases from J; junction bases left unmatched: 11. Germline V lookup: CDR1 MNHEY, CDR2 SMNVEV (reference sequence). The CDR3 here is CASNTLQGGGTEAFF. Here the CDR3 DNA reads TGTGCCAGCAATACCCTACAGGGGGGAGGCACTGAAGCTTTCTTT.

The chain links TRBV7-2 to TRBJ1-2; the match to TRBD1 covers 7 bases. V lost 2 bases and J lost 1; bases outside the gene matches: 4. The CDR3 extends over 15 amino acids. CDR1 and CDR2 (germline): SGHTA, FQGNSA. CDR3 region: CASSLSRGNNYGYTF. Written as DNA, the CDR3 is TGTGCCAGCAGCTTATCCAGGGGGAATAACTATGGCTACACCTTC.

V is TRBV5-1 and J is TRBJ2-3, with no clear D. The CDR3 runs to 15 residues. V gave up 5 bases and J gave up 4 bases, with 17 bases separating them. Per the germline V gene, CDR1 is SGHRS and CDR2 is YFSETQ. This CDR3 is CASSGSLGWADTQYF. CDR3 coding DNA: TGCGCCAGCAGTGGCTCTCTGGGCTGGGCAGATACGCAGTATTTT. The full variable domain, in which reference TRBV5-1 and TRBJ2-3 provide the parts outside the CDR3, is KAGVTQTPRYLIKTRGQQVTLSCSPISGHRSVSWYQQTPGQGLQFLFEYFSETQRNKGNFPGRFSGRQFSNSRSEMNVSTLELGDSALYLCASSGSLGWADTQYFGPGTRLTVL.

The CDR3 reads CASSLASQVTGEQYF. The CDR3, as DNA: TGTGCCAGCAGCTTGGCCTCACAGGTGACAGGCGAGCAGTACTTC. V is TRBV5-6 and J is TRBJ2-7; possibly TRBD1 for D (6 bases). The CDR3 extends over 15 amino acids. Trimming removed 0 bases at V and 6 bases at J, with 16 bases between. Germline CDR1 and CDR2: SGHDT and YYEEEE.

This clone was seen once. The CDR3 region is CASSSTQGADGYTF. The CDR3 DNA reads TGTGCCAGCAGCTCTACACAGGGGGCTGACGGCTACACCTTC. The rearrangement links TRBV7-2 to TRBJ1-2; 9 bases fit TRBD1. CDR1 and CDR2 from the germline V gene are SGHTA and FQGNSA. V was clipped by 4 bases and J by 8 bases; unmatched bases: 8. This CDR3 is built from 14 residues.

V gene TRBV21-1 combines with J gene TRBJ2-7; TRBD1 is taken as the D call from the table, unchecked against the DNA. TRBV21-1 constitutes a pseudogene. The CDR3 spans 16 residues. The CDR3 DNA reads TGTGCCAGCAGCGCATTTCAGGGGGCCTACCCTTACGAGCAGTACTTC. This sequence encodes CASSAFQGAYPYEQYF.

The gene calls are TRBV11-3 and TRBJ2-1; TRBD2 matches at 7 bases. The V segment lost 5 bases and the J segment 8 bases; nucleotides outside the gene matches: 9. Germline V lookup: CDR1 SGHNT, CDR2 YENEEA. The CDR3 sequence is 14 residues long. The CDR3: CASSPTGREHEQFF. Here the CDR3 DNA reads TGTGCCAGCAGCCCCACCGGGCGGGAGCATGAGCAGTTCTTC.

The CDR3 protein is CASSLGEFGRTDTQYF. Here the CDR3 DNA reads TGCGCCAGCAGCTTGGGGGAGTTTGGACGCACAGATACGCAGTATTTT. The chain links TRBV5-1 to TRBJ2-3, with TRBD2 as a possible D gene (5 bases). V was pared by 0 bases and J by 1 base, with 12 bases between. CDR1 and CDR2 (germline): SGHRS, YFSETQ. The CDR3 contains 16 residues.

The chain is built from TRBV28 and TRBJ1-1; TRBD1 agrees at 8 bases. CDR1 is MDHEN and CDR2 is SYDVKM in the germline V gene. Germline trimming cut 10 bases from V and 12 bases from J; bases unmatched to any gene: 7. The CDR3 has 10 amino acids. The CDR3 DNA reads TGTGCCACCACGACAGGGGAGACTTTCTTT. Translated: CATTTGETFF.

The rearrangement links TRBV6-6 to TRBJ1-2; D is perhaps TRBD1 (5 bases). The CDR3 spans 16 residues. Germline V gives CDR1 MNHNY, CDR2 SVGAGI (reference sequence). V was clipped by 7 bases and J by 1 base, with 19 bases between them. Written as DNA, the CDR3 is TGTGCCAGCAATCCCCGCGGGGGAGGGATTAACTATGGCTACACCTTC. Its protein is CASNPRGGGINYGYTF.

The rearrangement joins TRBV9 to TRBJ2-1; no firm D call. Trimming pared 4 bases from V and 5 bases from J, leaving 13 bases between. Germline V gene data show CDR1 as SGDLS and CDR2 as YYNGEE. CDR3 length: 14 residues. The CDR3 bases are TGTGCCAGCAGCCCTCGAGATTTGAACAATGAGCAGTTCTTC. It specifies CASSPRDLNNEQFF. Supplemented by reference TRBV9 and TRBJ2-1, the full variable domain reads DSGVTQTPKHLITATGQRVTLRCSPRSGDLSVYWYQQSLDQGLQFLIQYYNGEERAKGNILERFSAQQFPDLHSELNLSSLELGDSALYFCASSPRDLNNEQFFGPGTRLTVL.

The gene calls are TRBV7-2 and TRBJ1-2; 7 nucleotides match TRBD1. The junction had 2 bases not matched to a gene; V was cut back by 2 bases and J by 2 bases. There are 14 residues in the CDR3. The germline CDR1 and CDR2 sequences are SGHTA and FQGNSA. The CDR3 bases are TGTGCCAGCAGCTTACCGGGACAGAACTATGGCTACACCTTC. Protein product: CASSLPGQNYGYTF.

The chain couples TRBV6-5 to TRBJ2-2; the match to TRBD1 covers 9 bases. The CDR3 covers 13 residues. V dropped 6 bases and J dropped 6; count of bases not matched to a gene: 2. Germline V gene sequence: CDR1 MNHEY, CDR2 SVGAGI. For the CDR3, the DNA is TGTGCCAGCAGGACAGGGGGGTCCGGGGAGCTGTTTTTT. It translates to CASRTGGSGELFF.

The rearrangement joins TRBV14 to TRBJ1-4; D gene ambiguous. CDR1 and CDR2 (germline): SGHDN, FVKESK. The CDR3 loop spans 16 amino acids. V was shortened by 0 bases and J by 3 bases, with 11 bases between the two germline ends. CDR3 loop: CASSQDIRTPNEKLFF. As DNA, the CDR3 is TGTGCCAGCAGCCAAGATATACGGACTCCTAATGAAAAACTGTTTTTT.

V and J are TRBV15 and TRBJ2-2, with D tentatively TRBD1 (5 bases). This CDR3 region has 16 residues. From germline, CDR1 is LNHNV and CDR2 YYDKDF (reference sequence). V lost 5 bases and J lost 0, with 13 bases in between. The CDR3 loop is CATSRNQGANTGELFF. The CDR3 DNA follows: TGTGCCACCAGCCGGAATCAAGGGGCGAACACCGGGGAGCTGTTTTTT.

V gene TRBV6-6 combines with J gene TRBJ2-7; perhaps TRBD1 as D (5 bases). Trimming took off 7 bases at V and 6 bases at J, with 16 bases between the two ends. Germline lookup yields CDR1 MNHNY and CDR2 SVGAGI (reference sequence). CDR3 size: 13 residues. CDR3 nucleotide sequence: TGTGCCAGCACCGAAATACAAAGGGGCGAGCAGTACTTC. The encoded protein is CASTEIQRGEQYF.

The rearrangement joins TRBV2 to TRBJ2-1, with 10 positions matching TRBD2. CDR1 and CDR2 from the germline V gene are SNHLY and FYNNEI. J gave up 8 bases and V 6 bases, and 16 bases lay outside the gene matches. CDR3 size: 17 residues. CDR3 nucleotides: TGTGCCAGCAGGACCACACTAGCGGGGAGGCAGAGCGATGAGCAGTTCTTC. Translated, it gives CASRTTLAGRQSDEQFF.

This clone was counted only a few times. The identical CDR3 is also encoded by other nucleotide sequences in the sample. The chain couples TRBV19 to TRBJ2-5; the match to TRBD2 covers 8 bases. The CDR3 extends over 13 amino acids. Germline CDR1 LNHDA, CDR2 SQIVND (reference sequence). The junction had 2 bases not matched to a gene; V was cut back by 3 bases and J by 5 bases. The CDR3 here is CASSIRGGETQYF. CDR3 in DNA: TGTGCCAGTAGTATCCGGGGGGGGGAGACCCAGTACTTC.

CDR3 sequence reads: CASSQELGLPPLDEQFF. The CDR3 coding sequence is TGCGCCAGCAGCCAAGAGTTAGGACTCCCGCCCCTCGATGAGCAGTTCTTC. The chain links TRBV4-3 to TRBJ2-1; a possible D gene is TRBD2 (5 bases). The germline V and J ends were trimmed by 0 bases and 8 bases, with 20 bases remaining between them. This CDR3 comprises 17 residues. Germline CDR1 reads LGHNA; CDR2 reads YSLEER.

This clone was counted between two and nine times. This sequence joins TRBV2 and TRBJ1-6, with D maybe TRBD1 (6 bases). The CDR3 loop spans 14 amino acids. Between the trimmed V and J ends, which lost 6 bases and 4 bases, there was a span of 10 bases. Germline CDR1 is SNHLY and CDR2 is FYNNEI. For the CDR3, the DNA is TGTGCCAGCAGGGGACACACTTATAATTCACCCCTCCACTTT. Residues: CASRGHTYNSPLHF.

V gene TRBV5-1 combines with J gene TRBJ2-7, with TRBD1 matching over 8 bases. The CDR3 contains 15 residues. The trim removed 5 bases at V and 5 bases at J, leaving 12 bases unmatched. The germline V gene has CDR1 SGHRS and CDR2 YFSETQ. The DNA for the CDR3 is TGCGCCAGCAGAAATACCGGGACAGGTTTCGACGAGCAGTACTTC. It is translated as CASRNTGTGFDEQYF.

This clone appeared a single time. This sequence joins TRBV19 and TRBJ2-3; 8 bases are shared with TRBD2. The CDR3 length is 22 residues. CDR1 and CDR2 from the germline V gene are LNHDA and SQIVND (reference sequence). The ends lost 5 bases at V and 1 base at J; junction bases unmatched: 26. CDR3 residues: CASSQPVLFTLAGTGGTDTQYF. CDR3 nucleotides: TGTGCCAGTAGTCAGCCAGTACTTTTCACATTAGCGGGGACCGGAGGCACAGATACGCAGTATTTT.

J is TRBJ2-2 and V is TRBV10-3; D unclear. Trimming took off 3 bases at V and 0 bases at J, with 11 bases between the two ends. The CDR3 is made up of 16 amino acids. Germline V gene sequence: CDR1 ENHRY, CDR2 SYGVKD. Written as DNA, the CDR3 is TGTGCCATCAGTGACTGGGCCCTCGCGAACACCGGGGAGCTGTTTTTT. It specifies CAISDWALANTGELFF.